This T cell receptor beta chain was obtained from a study of control samples from healthy donors and cancer patients. Trimming removed 4 bases from V and 4 bases from J; junction bases left unmatched: 7. Germline CDR1 is LGHDT and CDR2 is YNNKEL (reference sequence). This CDR3 contains 15 residues. The method was immunoSEQ multiplex PCR; TCRdb's version includes in-frame clones alone and lacks a portion of them. The sample yields 55,000 to 90,000 clones, 84% seen once. This TCR came from a man aged 50 to 59 in good health. Sequenced material: blood. The chain couples TRBV3-1 (or the pseudogene TRBV3-2) to TRBJ2-3; 8 bases match TRBD1. The CDR3, as DNA: TGTGCCAGCAGCCGAGGGACAGGTAAAGCAGATACGCAGTATTTT. Its protein is CASSRGTGKADTQYF.